The 8 T cell receptor beta chains below come from one sample, sequenced in a study of control samples from healthy donors and cancer patients. Profiling relied on immunoSEQ multiplex PCR, and the TCRdb table lists in-frame clones only, not all of them. The table lists about 110,000 clones, more than 85% of them singletons. The sequenced sample was blood. These receptors were obtained from a woman aged 18 to 35 in good health.

This clone has more than one count but fewer than ten. The chain combines TRBV2 with TRBJ2-2; TRBD2 matches at 11 bases. CDR3 size: 14 residues. CDR1 SNHLY and CDR2 FYNNEI come from the germline V gene. V was clipped by 8 bases and J by 5 bases; unmatched bases: 4. CDR3 nucleotide sequence: TGTGCCAGCCAGGGACTAGCGGTAACCGGGGAGCTGTTTTTT. It translates to CASQGLAVTGELFF.

The CDR3 is CASTPEWTSGHYNEQFF. In DNA form, the CDR3 reads TGCGCCAGCACCCCCGAATGGACTAGCGGGCATTACAATGAGCAGTTCTTC. This sequence joins TRBV10-1 and TRBJ2-1; 11 nucleotides align to TRBD2. Looked up from germline, CDR1 is WNHNN and CDR2 is SYGVQD (reference sequence). This CDR3 is built from 17 residues. V was clipped by 7 bases and J by 4 bases; unmatched bases: 12.

This chain connects TRBV19 to TRBJ2-3; tentatively, D is TRBD1 (5 bases). V was pared by 3 bases and J by 6 bases, with 10 bases between. The CDR3 runs to 13 residues. The germline V gene encodes CDR1 LNHDA and CDR2 SQIVND (reference sequence). The CDR3 reads CASSMSGFDTQYF. DNA for the CDR3: TGTGCCAGTAGTATGTCAGGGTTTGATACGCAGTATTTT.

The chain combines TRBV5-5 with TRBJ1-1, with D unclear. There are 14 residues in the CDR3. V was pared by 3 bases and J by 0 bases, with 9 bases between. Per germline, CDR1 SGHKS and CDR2 YYEKEE (reference sequence). CDR3: CASSYTVLNTEAFF. CDR3 nucleotide sequence: TGTGCCAGCAGCTACACTGTTTTGAACACTGAAGCTTTCTTT.

The CDR3 spells CASSLRIGGADEQFF. CDR3 sequence (DNA): TGTGCCAGCAGCTTACGGATCGGGGGGGCGGATGAGCAGTTCTTC. The gene calls are TRBV7-3 and TRBJ2-1, with 8 nucleotides matching TRBD2. Germline CDR1 and CDR2: SGHTA and FQGTGA. The CDR3 contains 15 residues. The V segment lost 2 bases and the J segment 8 bases; nucleotides outside the gene matches: 8. The variable domain in full, with the rest retrieved from reference TRBV7-3 and TRBJ2-1, is GAGVSQTPSNKVTEKGKYVELRCDPISGHTALYWYRQSLGQGPEFLIYFQGTGAADDSGLPNDRFFAVRPEGSVSTLKIQRTERGDSAVYLCASSLRIGGADEQFFGPGTRLTVL.

In nucleotides, the CDR3 is TGTGCCTGGAGTGACGGGAGCGGGAATCAGCTGGCAGATACGCAGTATTTT. It translates to CAWSDGSGNQLADTQYF. The rearrangement uses TRBV30 and TRBJ2-3; 7 bases fit TRBD2. V gave up 1 base and J gave up 4 bases; unmatched junction bases: 14. CDR1 is GTSNPN, CDR2 SVGIG, per germline (reference sequence). The CDR3 consists of 17 residues.

This sequence joins TRBV7-2 and TRBJ1-6; D may be TRBD1 (6 bases). The CDR3 runs to 16 residues. Germline CDR1 and CDR2: SGHTA and FQGNSA. The ends were cut back, 5 bases at V and 3 bases at J, with 14 bases in the middle. CDR3 loop: CASSPLTGVYNSPLHF. The CDR3 nucleotides are TGTGCCAGCAGCCCATTGACAGGTGTCTATAATTCACCCCTCCACTTT.

The CDR3 loop is CSASGTGNQPQHF. DNA of the CDR3: TGCAGTGCTAGTGGGACAGGGAATCAGCCCCAGCATTTT. V gene TRBV20-1 combines with J gene TRBJ1-5; 9 bases are shared with TRBD1. V lost 3 bases and J lost 4; bases outside the gene matches: 1. Germline-derived CDR1 and CDR2 are DFQATT and SNEGSKA (reference sequence). The CDR3 extends over 13 amino acids.